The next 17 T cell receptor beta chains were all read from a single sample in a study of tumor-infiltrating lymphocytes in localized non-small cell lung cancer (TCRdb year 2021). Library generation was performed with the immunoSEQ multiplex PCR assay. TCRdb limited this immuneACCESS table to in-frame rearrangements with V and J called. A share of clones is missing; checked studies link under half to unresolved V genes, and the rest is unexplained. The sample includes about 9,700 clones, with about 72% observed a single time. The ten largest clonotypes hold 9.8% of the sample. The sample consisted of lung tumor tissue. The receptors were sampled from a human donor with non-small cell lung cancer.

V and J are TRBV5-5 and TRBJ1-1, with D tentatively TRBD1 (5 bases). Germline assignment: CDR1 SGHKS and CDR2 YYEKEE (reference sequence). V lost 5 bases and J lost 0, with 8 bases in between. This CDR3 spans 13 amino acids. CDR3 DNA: TGTGCCAGCAGATGGGACTTGAACACTGAAGCTTTCTTT. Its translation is CASRWDLNTEAFF.

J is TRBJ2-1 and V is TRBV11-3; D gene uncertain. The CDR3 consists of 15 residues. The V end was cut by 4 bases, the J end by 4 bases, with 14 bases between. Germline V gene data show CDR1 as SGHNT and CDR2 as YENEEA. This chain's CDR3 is CASSSTGLPYNEQFF. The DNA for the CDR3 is TGTGCCAGCAGCTCCACCGGGTTACCGTACAATGAGCAGTTCTTC. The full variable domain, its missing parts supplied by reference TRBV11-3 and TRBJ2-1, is EAGVVQSPRYKIIEKKQPVAFWCNPISGHNTLYWYLQNLGQGPELLIRYENEEAVDDSQLPKDRFSAERLKGVDSTLKIQPAELGDSAVYLCASSSTGLPYNEQFFGPGTRLTVL.

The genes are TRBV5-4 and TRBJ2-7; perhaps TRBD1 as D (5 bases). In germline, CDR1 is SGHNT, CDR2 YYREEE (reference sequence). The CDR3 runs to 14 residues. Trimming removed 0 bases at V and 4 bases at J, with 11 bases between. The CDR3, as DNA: TGTGCCAGCAGCTTGGCCGAACAGGAGTACGAGCAGTACTTC. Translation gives CASSLAEQEYEQYF. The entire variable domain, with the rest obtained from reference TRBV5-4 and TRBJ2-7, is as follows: ETGVTQSPTHLIKTRGQQVTLRCSSQSGHNTVSWYQQALGQGPQFIFQYYREEENGRGNFPPRFSGLQFPNYSSELNVNALELDDSALYLCASSLAEQEYEQYFGPGTRLTVT.

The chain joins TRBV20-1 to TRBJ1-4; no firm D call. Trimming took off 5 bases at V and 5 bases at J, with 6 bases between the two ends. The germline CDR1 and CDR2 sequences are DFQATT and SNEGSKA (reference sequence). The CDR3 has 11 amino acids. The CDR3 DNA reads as TGCAGTGCTCCGATAAATGAAAAACTGTTTTTT. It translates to CSAPINEKLFF.

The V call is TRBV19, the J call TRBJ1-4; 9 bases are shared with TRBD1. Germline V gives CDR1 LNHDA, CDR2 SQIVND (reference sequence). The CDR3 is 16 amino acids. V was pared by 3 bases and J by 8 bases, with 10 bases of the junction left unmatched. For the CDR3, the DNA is TGTGCCAGTAGTATCCGCCGGACAGGGGTGAGGGAAAAACTGTTTTTT. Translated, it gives CASSIRRTGVREKLFF.

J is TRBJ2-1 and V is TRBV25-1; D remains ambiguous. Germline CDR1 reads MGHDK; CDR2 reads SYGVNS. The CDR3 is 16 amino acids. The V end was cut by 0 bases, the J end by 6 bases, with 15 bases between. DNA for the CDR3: TGTGCCAGCAGTGAATATAAGGGAACGCGTCTCAATGAGCAGTTCTTC. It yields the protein CASSEYKGTRLNEQFF.

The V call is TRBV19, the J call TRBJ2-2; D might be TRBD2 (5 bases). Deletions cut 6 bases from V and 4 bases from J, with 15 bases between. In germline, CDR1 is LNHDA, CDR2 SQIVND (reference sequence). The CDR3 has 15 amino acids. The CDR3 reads CASRLLESRTGELFF. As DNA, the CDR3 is TGTGCCAGTAGACTACTAGAGAGTCGCACCGGGGAGCTGTTTTTT.

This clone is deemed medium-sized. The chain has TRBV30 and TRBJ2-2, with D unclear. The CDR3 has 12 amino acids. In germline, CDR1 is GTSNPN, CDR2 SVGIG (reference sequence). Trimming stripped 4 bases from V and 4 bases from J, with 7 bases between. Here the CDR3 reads CAWTPGTGELFF. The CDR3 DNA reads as TGTGCCTGGACCCCGGGCACCGGGGAGCTGTTTTTT.

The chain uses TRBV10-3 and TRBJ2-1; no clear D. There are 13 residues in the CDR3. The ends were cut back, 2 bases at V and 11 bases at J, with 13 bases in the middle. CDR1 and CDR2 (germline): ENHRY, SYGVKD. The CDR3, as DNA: TGTGCCATCAGTGAGGAGGAAGGTCAGAAGCAGTTCTTC. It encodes CAISEEEGQKQFF.

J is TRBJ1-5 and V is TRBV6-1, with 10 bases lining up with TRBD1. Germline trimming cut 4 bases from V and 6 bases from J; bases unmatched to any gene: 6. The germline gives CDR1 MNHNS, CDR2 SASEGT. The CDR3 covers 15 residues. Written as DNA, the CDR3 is TGTGCCAGCAGTGCTGACAGGGGGCGATCTCAGCCCCAGCATTTT. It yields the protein CASSADRGRSQPQHF.

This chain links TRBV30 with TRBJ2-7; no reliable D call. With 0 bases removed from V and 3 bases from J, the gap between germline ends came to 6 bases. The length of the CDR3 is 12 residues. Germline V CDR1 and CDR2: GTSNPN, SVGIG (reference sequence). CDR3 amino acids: CAWSVSGYEQYF. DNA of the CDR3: TGTGCCTGGAGTGTTTCAGGCTACGAGCAGTACTTC.

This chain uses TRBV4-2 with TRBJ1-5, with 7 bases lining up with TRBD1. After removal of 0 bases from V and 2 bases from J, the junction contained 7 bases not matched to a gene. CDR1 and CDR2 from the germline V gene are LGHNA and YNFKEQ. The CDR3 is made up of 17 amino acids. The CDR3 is CASSQDRLGTGNQPQHF. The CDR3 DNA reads TGTGCCAGCAGCCAAGATAGGTTAGGGACAGGCAATCAGCCCCAGCATTTT.

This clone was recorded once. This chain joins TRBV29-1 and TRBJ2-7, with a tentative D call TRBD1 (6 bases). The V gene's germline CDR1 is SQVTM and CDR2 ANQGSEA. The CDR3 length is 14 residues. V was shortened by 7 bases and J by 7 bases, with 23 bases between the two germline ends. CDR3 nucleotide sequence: TGCAGCGGGACAACCGGGACACTCACTCGGGAGCAGTACTTC. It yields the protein CSGTTGTLTREQYF.

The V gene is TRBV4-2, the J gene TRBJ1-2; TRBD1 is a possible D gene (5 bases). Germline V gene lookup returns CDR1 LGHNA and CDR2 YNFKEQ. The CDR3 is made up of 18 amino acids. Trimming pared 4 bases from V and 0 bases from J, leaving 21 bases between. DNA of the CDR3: TGTGCCAGCAGCCCCGCCGTGACAGTGTCTATCACTAACTATGGCTACACCTTC. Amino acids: CASSPAVTVSITNYGYTF.

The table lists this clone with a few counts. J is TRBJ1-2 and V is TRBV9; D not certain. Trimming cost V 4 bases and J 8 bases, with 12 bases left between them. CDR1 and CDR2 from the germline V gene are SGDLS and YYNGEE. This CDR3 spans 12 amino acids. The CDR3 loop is CASSPLNRGYTF. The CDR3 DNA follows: TGTGCCAGCAGCCCACTGAACAGAGGCTACACCTTC.

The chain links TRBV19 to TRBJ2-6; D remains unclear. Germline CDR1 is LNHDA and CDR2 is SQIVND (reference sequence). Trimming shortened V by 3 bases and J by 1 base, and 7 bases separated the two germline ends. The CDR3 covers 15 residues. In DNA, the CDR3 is TGTGCCAGTAGTATTCCCAGGTCTGGGGCCAACGTCCTGACTTTC. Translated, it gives CASSIPRSGANVLTF.

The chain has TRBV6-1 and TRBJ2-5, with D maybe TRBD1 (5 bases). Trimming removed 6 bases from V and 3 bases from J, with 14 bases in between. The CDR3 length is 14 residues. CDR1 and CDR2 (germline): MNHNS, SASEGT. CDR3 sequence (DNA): TGTGCCAGCAGCAGGACACAACAAGAAGAGACCCAGTACTTC. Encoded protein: CASSRTQQEETQYF.